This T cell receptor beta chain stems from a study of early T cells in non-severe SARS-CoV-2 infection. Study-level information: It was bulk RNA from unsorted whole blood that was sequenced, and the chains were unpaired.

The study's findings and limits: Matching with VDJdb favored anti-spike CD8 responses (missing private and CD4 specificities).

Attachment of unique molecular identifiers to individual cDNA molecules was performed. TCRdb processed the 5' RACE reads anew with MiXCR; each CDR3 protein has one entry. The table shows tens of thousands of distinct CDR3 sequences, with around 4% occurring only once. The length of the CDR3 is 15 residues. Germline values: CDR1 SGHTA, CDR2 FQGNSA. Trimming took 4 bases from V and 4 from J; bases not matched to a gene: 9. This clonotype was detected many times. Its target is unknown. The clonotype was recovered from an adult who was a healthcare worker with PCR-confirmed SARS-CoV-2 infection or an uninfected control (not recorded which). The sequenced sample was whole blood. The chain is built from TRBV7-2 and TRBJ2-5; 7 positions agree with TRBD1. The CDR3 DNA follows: TGTGCCAGCAGCTCAAGGACAGGTTCCAGAGAGACCCAGTACTTC. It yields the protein CASSSRTGSRETQYF.